One sample yielded the 8 T cell receptor beta chains listed below, sequenced in a study of blood T cell repertoires in COVID-19. The protocol was immunoSEQ multiplex PCR, while the TCRdb copy is restricted to in-frame clones and leaves out a portion. There are around 150,000 clones in the sample; about 80% occur only once, and 22% lies in the top ten. Material: peripheral blood. These receptor sequences come from a woman older than 75 with acute or convalescent COVID-19.

A single count supports this clone. V gene TRBV7-6 combines with J gene TRBJ2-5; D is possibly TRBD2 (6 bases). Trimming pared 7 bases from V and 5 bases from J, leaving 17 bases between. The CDR3 is 14 residues long. The germline gives CDR1 SGHVS, CDR2 FNYEAQ. CDR3 protein: CASTRAGGVETQYF. CDR3 bases: TGTGCCAGCACTCGCGCCGGAGGGGTGGAGACCCAGTACTTC.

The V call is TRBV6-5, the J call TRBJ2-7, with D perhaps TRBD1 (7 bases). Germline CDR1 reads MNHEY; CDR2 reads SVGAGI. The CDR3 contains 15 residues. With 2 bases removed from V and 4 bases from J, the gap between germline ends came to 15 bases. CDR3 in amino acids: CASSYEAGGMYEQYF. Written as DNA, the CDR3 is TGTGCCAGCAGTTACGAGGCAGGGGGGATGTACGAGCAGTACTTC.

J is TRBJ1-4 and V is TRBV5-4; D may be TRBD1 (6 bases). V was cut by 3 bases and J by 5 bases, with 17 bases left in between. Germline values: CDR1 SGHNT, CDR2 YYREEE (reference sequence). The CDR3 is 16 residues long. The DNA for the CDR3 is TGTGCCAGCAGCTCCTCTGCAGGACAGCGGAATGAAAAACTGTTTTTT. Residues: CASSSSAGQRNEKLFF.

V gene TRBV7-9 combines with J gene TRBJ1-1; D gene unclear. V lost 0 bases and J 3 bases, leaving 17 bases between the germline ends. Germline CDR1 SEHNR, CDR2 FQNEAQ (reference sequence). This CDR3 contains 17 residues. The CDR3 loop is CASSLAGWGGSDTEAFF. In nucleotides, the CDR3 is TGTGCCAGCAGCTTAGCGGGTTGGGGTGGGAGCGACACTGAAGCTTTCTTT. Drawing the rest from reference TRBV7-9 and TRBJ1-1, the complete variable domain is DTGVSQNPRHKITKRGQNVTFRCDPISEHNRLYWYRQTLGQGPEFLTYFQNEAQLEKSRLLSDRFSAERPKGSFSTLEIQRTEQGDSAMYLCASSLAGWGGSDTEAFFGQGTRLTVV.

The J gene is TRBJ2-5, the V gene TRBV5-1; 12 bases align to TRBD2. V shed 2 bases and J 3 bases; nucleotides not matched to a gene: 8. This CDR3 is built from 17 residues. Per germline, CDR1 SGHRS and CDR2 YFSETQ. The CDR3 sequence is CASSLGLAGLGKETQYF. DNA for the CDR3: TGCGCCAGCAGCTTAGGACTAGCGGGATTGGGTAAAGAGACCCAGTACTTC.

This sequence joins TRBV19 and TRBJ1-1; 8 bases line up with TRBD1. The germline V gene has CDR1 LNHDA and CDR2 SQIVND (reference sequence). Losses at the gene ends were 5 bases for V and 1 base for J; bases not matched to a gene: 6. The length of the CDR3 is 15 residues. The CDR3 DNA sequence: TGTGCCAGTAGTGTGTCGGGACAGGCGAACACTGAAGCTTTCTTT. This sequence encodes CASSVSGQANTEAFF. Using reference TRBV19 and TRBJ1-1 for the parts outside the CDR3, the full variable domain is DGGITQSPKYLFRKEGQNVTLSCEQNLNHDAMYWYRQDPGQGLRLIYYSQIVNDFQKGDIAEGYSVSREKKESFPLTVTSAQKNPTAFYLCASSVSGQANTEAFFGQGTRLTVV.

The chain links TRBV28 to TRBJ2-1, with 12 bases that match TRBD2. The CDR3 consists of 19 residues. Germline V gene data show CDR1 as MDHEN and CDR2 as SYDVKM. V lost 1 base and J lost 1; bases outside the gene matches: 8. The CDR3 region has the DNA TGTGCCAGCAGTTTATATCGGACTAGCGGGATACGGTCCTACAATGAGCAGTTCTTC. It is translated as CASSLYRTSGIRSYNEQFF.

The V gene is TRBV6-2 or TRBV6-3, the J gene TRBJ2-3; 15 bases match TRBD2. The CDR3 loop spans 21 amino acids. J lost 4 bases, V lost 2 bases, and 16 bases had no gene match. Germline CDR1 and CDR2: MNHEY and SVGEGT. The CDR3 nucleotides are TGTGCCAGCAGTTACGAACAGGGACTAGCGGGAGGTCCACGCGGCGCAGATACGCAGTATTTT. This gives the protein CASSYEQGLAGGPRGADTQYF.